This TCR beta chain was captured in a study of T cell repertoires in cytomegalovirus infection. In the study overall: From public TCR beta signatures came an indication of both CMV infection and matching HLA type. Study observations and caveats: HLA-C-restricted CMV clonotypes gave the most frequent clonotype in two of eight donors.

Trimming cost V 7 bases and J 2 bases, with 15 bases left between them. There are 13 residues in the CDR3. CDR1 is SQVTM and CDR2 is ANQGSEA in the germline V gene. Using its own MiXCR run on the reads, TCRdb lists one record per CDR3 protein. The sample includes about 460,000 distinct CDR3 sequences, around 10% of them seen just once. This clonotype was counted ten times or more. The antigen is not known. What was sequenced was PBMCs. This sequence was found in a human donor in good health (CMV status not recorded). Some clones in this sample may be carry-over from other donors' samples. This chain joins TRBV29-1 and TRBJ2-7; possible D gene TRBD1, 5 bases. CDR3 sequence: CSAGPGRAYEQYF. CDR3 bases: TGCAGCGCCGGACCGGGCAGGGCCTACGAGCAGTACTTC.